This T cell receptor (beta chain) was captured by sequencing in a study of blood T cell repertoires in COVID-19. As for the study in general: Italy, Spain and the United States were the sources of the convalescent and acute COVID-19 samples.

V trimming: 5 bases; J trimming: 4 bases; junction bases outside the gene matches: 9. Looked up from germline, CDR1 is SGHTA and CDR2 is FQGTGA. The CDR3 spans 15 residues. This table comes from immunoSEQ multiplex PCR, and its TCRdb copy is limited to in-frame clones, with some not included. The sample shows hundreds of thousands of clones, 83% of them seen only once. The source material was peripheral blood. The genes are TRBV7-3 and TRBJ2-3; 7 bases fit TRBD2. The TCR was taken from a woman in her thirties or forties with active or convalescent COVID-19. Here the CDR3 DNA reads TGTGCCAGCAGCCGTAGCGGGCCTTTGGCAGATACGCAGTATTTT. It codes for CASSRSGPLADTQYF.